The 12 T cell receptor beta chains listed next were all sequenced from one sample in a study of regulatory T cells in long-lasting Graves disease. Time point described: newly diagnosed GD, antithyroid drugs for less than 3 months. There was RNA extracted from PBMCs, and the TCR library was made from it. Arm-PCR of CDR3 regions and iRepertoire HTBI primers were the basis on which TCR beta libraries were built. TCRdb itself ran the multiplex PCR reads through MiXCR, one entry per CDR3 protein. The sample includes some 560,000 distinct CDR3 sequences, about 16% of them seen just once. This sample was also put to use in a study of T cells in Graves' hyperthyroidism and ophthalmopathy.

The sequencing here drew on peripheral blood mononuclear cells (PBMCs), taken at new diagnosis, from a patient treated with antithyroid drugs. The receptors were sampled from a woman in her forties or fifties with Graves disease.

The sample holds many counts of this clonotype. The CDR3 loop reads CAWSRDNQPQHF. The CDR3 coding sequence is TGTGCCTGGAGCCGGGACAATCAGCCCCAGCATTTT. The chain combines TRBV30 with TRBJ1-5, with no clear D. The CDR3 spans 12 residues. V lost 3 bases to trimming and J lost 3 bases, with 6 bases between them. Germline-derived CDR1 and CDR2 are GTSNPN and SVGIG (reference sequence).

The chain has TRBV6-1 and TRBJ2-2; TRBD1 matches 9 bases. Losses at the gene ends were 6 bases for V and 6 bases for J; bases not matched to a gene: 14. This CDR3 region has 17 residues. The germline V gene encodes CDR1 MNHNS and CDR2 SASEGT. In DNA form, the CDR3 reads TGTGCCAGCAGCAAAAGACCGGGACAGGGTGCTGCCGGGGAGCTGTTTTTT. This sequence encodes CASSKRPGQGAAGELFF.

There are many counts of this clonotype. V usage is TRBV2 and J usage is TRBJ1-1; 10 bases agree with TRBD1. CDR3 length: 13 amino acids. V dropped 6 bases and J dropped 11; count of bases not matched to a gene: 9. Germline assignment: CDR1 SNHLY and CDR2 FYNNEI. The CDR3 region is CASSGGQGVLAFF. The CDR3 DNA is TGTGCCAGCAGCGGCGGACAGGGGGTGTTGGCTTTCTTT.

This clonotype was observed many times. The chain's CDR3 is CASSERGDAGYEQYF. In DNA form, the CDR3 reads TGTGCCAGCAGTGAAAGGGGGGACGCAGGCTACGAGCAGTACTTC. The chain has TRBV2 and TRBJ2-7, with D perhaps being TRBD1 or TRBD2 (6 bases each). CDR3 length: 15 amino acids. Germline lookup yields CDR1 SNHLY and CDR2 FYNNEI. The V gene lost 2 bases and the J gene lost 3 bases, with 14 bases spanning the gap.

The V and J genes are TRBV19 and TRBJ2-6; TRBD1 matches 8 bases. The length of the CDR3 is 19 residues. V trimming: 8 bases; J trimming: 0 bases; junction bases outside the gene matches: 15. Germline CDR1 is LNHDA and CDR2 is SQIVND (reference sequence). The CDR3 DNA follows: TGTGCCAGTGGGCATTTGGACAGGGTTCCATTCTCTGGGGCCAACGTCCTGACTTTC. Translating it yields CASGHLDRVPFSGANVLTF.

This chain connects TRBV29-1 to TRBJ2-2; possibly TRBD2 for D (6 bases). The CDR3 spans 16 residues. V was pared by 6 bases and J by 6 bases, with 23 bases between. Germline CDR1 SQVTM, CDR2 ANQGSEA. The CDR3 sequence: CSVPPPEGFMAGELFF. DNA for the CDR3: TGCAGCGTCCCCCCACCGGAGGGGTTTATGGCCGGGGAGCTGTTTTTT.

In its sample, this clonotype was seen many times. J is TRBJ2-7 and V is TRBV7-4, with D perhaps matching TRBD1 or TRBD2 (6 bases each). Germline V gene sequence: CDR1 SGHVT, CDR2 SQSDAQ. Trimming shortened V by 4 bases and J by 3 bases, and 16 bases separated the two germline ends. The length of the CDR3 is 15 residues. The CDR3 sequence: CASSSPRGELYEQYF. The DNA for the CDR3 is TGTGCCAGCAGCTCCCCGAGGGGGGAACTCTACGAGCAGTACTTC.

This chain connects TRBV18 to TRBJ1-5, with 11 positions matching TRBD1. Germline V gene lookup returns CDR1 KGHSH and CDR2 LQKENI. The CDR3 is made up of 14 amino acids. V trimming: 4 bases; J trimming: 7 bases; junction bases outside the gene matches: 3. CDR3 DNA: TGTGCCAGCTCACAAGGGACAGGGGGACAGCCCCAGCATTTT. Its protein is CASSQGTGGQPQHF.

This clonotype turned up a few times. The chain carries TRBV10-3 and TRBJ2-2, with D possibly being TRBD1 (5 bases). Germline V gene data show CDR1 as ENHRY and CDR2 as SYGVKD. The CDR3 totals 13 residues. The V end was cut by 7 bases, the J end by 7 bases, with 13 bases between. CDR3 in DNA: TGTGCCATCACCGCAGGGTGGGTCGGGGAGCTGTTTTTT. Residues: CAITAGWVGELFF.

This clonotype was seen at least ten times. The chain joins TRBV9 to TRBJ2-3, with a weak D call TRBD2 (6 bases). CDR1 and CDR2 from the germline V gene are SGDLS and YYNGEE. V was shortened by 4 bases and J by 8 bases, with 17 bases between the two germline ends. The CDR3 sequence is 14 residues long. The CDR3 sequence: CASSPGSSGGTQYF. As DNA, the CDR3 is TGTGCCAGCAGCCCTGGGAGCTCCGGGGGTACGCAGTATTTT.

The V call is TRBV5-1, the J call TRBJ2-4, with D perhaps assigned TRBD1 or TRBD2 (6 bases each). Trimming stripped 4 bases from V and 0 bases from J, with 17 bases between. The CDR3 totals 17 residues. From germline, CDR1 is SGHRS and CDR2 YFSETQ. The DNA for the CDR3 is TGCGCCAGCAGCGGGACCGCGGGACACCAAGCCAAAAACATTCAGTACTTC. It codes for CASSGTAGHQAKNIQYF.

This clonotype has a count of ten or more. This chain joins TRBV7-9 and TRBJ2-2; no firm D call. Germline CDR1 and CDR2: SEHNR and FQNEAQ (reference sequence). The CDR3 runs to 14 residues. Trimming pared 5 bases from V and 0 bases from J, leaving 7 bases between. The CDR3 bases are TGTGCCAGCAGCAGGCTAGCGAACACCGGGGAGCTGTTTTTT. The encoded protein is CASSRLANTGELFF.